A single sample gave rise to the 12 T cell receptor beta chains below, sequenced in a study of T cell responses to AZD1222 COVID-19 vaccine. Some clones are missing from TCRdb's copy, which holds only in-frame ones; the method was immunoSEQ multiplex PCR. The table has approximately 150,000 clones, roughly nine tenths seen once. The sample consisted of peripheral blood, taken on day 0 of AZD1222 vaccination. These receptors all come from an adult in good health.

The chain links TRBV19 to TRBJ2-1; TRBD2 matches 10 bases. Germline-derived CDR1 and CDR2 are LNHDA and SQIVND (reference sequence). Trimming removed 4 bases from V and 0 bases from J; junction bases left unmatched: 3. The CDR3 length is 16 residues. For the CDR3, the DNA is TGTGCCAGTAGTAATAGCGGGAGGAGCTCCTACAATGAGCAGTTCTTC. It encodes CASSNSGRSSYNEQFF.

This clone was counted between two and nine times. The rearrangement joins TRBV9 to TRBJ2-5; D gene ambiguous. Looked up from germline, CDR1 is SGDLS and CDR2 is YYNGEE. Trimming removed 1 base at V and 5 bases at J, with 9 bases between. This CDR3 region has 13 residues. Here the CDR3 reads CASSVILGETQYF. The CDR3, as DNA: TGTGCCAGCAGCGTAATCCTTGGGGAGACCCAGTACTTC.

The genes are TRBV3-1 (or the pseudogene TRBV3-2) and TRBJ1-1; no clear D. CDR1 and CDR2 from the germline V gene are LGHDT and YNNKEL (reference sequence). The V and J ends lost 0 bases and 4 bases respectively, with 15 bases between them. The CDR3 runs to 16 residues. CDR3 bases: TGTGCCAGCAGCCAAGATTTTTCGGTAGCGGGCACTGAAGCTTTCTTT. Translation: CASSQDFSVAGTEAFF.

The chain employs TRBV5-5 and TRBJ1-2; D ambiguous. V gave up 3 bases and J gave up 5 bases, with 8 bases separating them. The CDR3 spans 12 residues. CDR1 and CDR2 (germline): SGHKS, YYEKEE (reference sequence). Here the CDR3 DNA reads TGTGCCAGCAGCTACGGGGAGTATGGCTACACCTTC. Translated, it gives CASSYGEYGYTF. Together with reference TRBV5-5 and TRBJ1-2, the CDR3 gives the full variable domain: DAGVTQSPTHLIKTRGQQVTLRCSPISGHKSVSWYQQVLGQGPQFIFQYYEKEERGRGNFPDRFSARQFPNYSSELNVNALLLGDSALYLCASSYGEYGYTFGSGTRLTVV.

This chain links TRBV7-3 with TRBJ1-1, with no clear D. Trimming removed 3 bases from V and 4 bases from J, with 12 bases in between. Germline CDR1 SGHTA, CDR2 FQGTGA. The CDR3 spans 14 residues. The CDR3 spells CASSFRAGGTEAFF. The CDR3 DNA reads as TGTGCCAGCAGCTTTAGGGCGGGAGGCACTGAAGCTTTCTTT. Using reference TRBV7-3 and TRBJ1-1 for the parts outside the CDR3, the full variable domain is GAGVSQTPSNKVTEKGKYVELRCDPISGHTALYWYRQSLGQGPEFLIYFQGTGAADDSGLPNDRFFAVRPEGSVSTLKIQRTERGDSAVYLCASSFRAGGTEAFFGQGTRLTVV.

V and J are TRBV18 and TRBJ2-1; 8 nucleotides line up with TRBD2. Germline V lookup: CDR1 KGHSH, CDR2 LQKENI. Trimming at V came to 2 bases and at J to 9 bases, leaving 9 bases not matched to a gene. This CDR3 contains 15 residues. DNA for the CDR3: TGTGCCAGCTCACCAGGGGGCGGGAGGCTGGGTGAGCAGTTCTTC. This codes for CASSPGGGRLGEQFF.

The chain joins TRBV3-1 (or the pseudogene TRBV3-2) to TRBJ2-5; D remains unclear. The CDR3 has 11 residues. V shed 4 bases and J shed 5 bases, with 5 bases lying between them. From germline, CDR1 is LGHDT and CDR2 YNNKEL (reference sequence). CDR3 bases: TGTGCCAGCAGCCCAAAGGAGACCCAGTACTTC. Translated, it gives CASSPKETQYF.

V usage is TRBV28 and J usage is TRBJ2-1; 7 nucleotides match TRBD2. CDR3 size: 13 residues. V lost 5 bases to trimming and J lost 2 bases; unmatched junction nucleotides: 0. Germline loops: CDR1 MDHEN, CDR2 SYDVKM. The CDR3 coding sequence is TGTGCCAGCAGTCGGGAGGCCTACAATGAGCAGTTCTTC. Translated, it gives CASSREAYNEQFF.

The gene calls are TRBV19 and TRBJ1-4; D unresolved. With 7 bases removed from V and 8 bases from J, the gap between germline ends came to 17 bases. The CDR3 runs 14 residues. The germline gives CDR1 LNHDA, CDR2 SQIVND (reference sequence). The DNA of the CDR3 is TGTGCCAGTACATCCGGGGTTGAGGCGGAAAAACTGTTTTTT. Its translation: CASTSGVEAEKLFF.

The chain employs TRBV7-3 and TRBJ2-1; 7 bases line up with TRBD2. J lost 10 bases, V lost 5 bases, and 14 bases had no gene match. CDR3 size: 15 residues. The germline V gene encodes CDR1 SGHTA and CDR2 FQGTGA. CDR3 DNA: TGTGCCAGCAGCCCGAAGACTAGCCTTTCCTACGAGCAGTTCTTC. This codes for CASSPKTSLSYEQFF.

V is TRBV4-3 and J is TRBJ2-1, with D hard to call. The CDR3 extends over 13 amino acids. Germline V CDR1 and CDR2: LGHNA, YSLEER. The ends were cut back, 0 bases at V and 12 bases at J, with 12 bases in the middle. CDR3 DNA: TGCGCCAGCAGCCAAGAGCGGAAGGACGGGCAGTTCTTC. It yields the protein CASSQERKDGQFF.

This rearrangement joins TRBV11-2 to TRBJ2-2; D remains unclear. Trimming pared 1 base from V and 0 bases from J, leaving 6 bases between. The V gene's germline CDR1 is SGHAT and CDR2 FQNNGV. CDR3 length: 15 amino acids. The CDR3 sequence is CASSLGTANTGELFF. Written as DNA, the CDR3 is TGTGCCAGCAGCTTAGGGACGGCGAACACCGGGGAGCTGTTTTTT.